One and the same sample provided the 27 T cell receptor beta chains below, sequenced in a study of T cells in localized non-small cell lung cancer. Produced via immunoSEQ multiplex PCR; TCRdb's table is partial and in-frame only. The table lists 31,000 or so clones, about 88% of them singletons. The source was peripheral blood, collected before any cancer treatment. These TCRs come from a woman aged 35 to 70 with stage I lung adenocarcinoma.

This sequence joins TRBV28 and TRBJ2-5; D may be TRBD2 (5 bases). CDR1 is MDHEN and CDR2 is SYDVKM in the germline V gene. The CDR3 contains 17 residues. Trimming left V 6 bases short and J 2 bases short, with 22 bases between. The CDR3 region has the DNA TGTGCCAGCAGCCTCGGACTCTCCCGAGGAATACAAGAGACCCAGTACTTC. Residues: CASSLGLSRGIQETQYF.

This clone showed up just once. The chain couples TRBV5-1 to TRBJ2-3, with 15 bases matching TRBD2. The CDR3 is 18 amino acids. V lost 3 bases, J lost 2 bases, and 7 bases stayed unmatched. Germline CDR1 is SGHRS and CDR2 is YFSETQ. In DNA form, the CDR3 reads TGCGCCAGCAGCTCTGGACTAGCGGGGGGGGGACCCACAGATACGCAGTATTTT. Translating it yields CASSSGLAGGGPTDTQYF. The full variable domain, with the rest looked up from reference TRBV5-1 and TRBJ2-3, is KAGVTQTPRYLIKTRGQQVTLSCSPISGHRSVSWYQQTPGQGLQFLFEYFSETQRNKGNFPGRFSGRQFSNSRSEMNVSTLELGDSALYLCASSSGLAGGGPTDTQYFGPGTRLTVL.

V and J are TRBV21-1 and TRBJ1-1. TRBV21-1 counts as a pseudogene. CDR3 length: 9 residues. CDR3 protein: CASPTEAFF. The CDR3 nucleotides read TGTGCCAGCCCCACTGAAGCTTTCTTT.

This sequence joins TRBV28 and TRBJ1-2; D remains unclear. The V end lost 7 bases, the J end lost 6 bases, and 15 bases lay between the germline ends. The germline CDR1 and CDR2 sequences are MDHEN and SYDVKM. This CDR3 contains 13 residues. The CDR3 sequence: CASISGQKDGYTF. CDR3 coding DNA: TGTGCCAGCATCTCTGGGCAGAAAGATGGCTACACCTTC.

The chain links TRBV4-1 to TRBJ2-3; D unclear. The germline CDR1 and CDR2 sequences are MGHRA and YSYEKL. The V end lost 5 bases, the J end lost 2 bases, and 23 bases lay between the germline ends. CDR3 length: 18 amino acids. The CDR3 DNA sequence: TGCGCCAGCAGCTTCAAGGAGACCGGGCGGCTAAACACAGATACGCAGTATTTT. This sequence encodes CASSFKETGRLNTDTQYF.

The chain joins TRBV7-2 to TRBJ2-7; 7 nucleotides line up with TRBD1. V lost 6 bases, J lost 2 bases, and 16 bases stayed unmatched. This CDR3 comprises 17 residues. From germline, CDR1 is SGHTA and CDR2 FQGNSA. The CDR3 nucleotides read TGTGCCAGCAGTCCTGGGACAGCGAATCTTTTCACCTACGAGCAGTACTTC. It yields the protein CASSPGTANLFTYEQYF.

J is TRBJ2-7 and V is TRBV2; perhaps TRBD1 as D (5 bases). This CDR3 is 12 amino acids long. Germline CDR1 SNHLY, CDR2 FYNNEI. V was cut by 7 bases and J by 4 bases, with 11 bases left in between. The DNA of the CDR3 is TGTGCCAGCACCCAGGGATTGTACGAGCAGTACTTC. It codes for CASTQGLYEQYF.

This clone came up once. The chain combines TRBV5-6 with TRBJ2-1; 9 bases are a match to TRBD2. CDR3 length: 15 amino acids. Per the germline V gene, CDR1 is SGHDT and CDR2 is YYEEEE. V lost 6 bases and J lost 7; bases outside the gene matches: 11. CDR3 residues: CASTLGLAGRNEQFF. CDR3 DNA: TGTGCCAGCACCCTTGGGCTAGCGGGGCGTAATGAGCAGTTCTTC. Filled out from reference TRBV5-6 and TRBJ2-1, the complete variable domain reads DAGVTQSPTHLIKTRGQQVTLRCSPKSGHDTVSWYQQALGQGPQFIFQYYEEEERQRGNFPDRFSGHQFPNYSSELNVNALLLGDSALYLCASTLGLAGRNEQFFGPGTRLTVL.

V is TRBV5-1 and J is TRBJ2-3, with 8 positions matching TRBD2. The CDR3 contains 16 residues. Germline V CDR1 and CDR2: SGHRS, YFSETQ. The trim removed 0 bases at V and 3 bases at J, leaving 6 bases unmatched. The CDR3 DNA follows: TGCGCCAGCAGCTTGGCCGAGCGGGGGCGAACAGATACGCAGTATTTT. Amino acid sequence: CASSLAERGRTDTQYF.

J is TRBJ1-4 and V is TRBV7-2; 8 bases agree with TRBD1. The CDR3 is 14 residues long. Looked up from germline, CDR1 is SGHTA and CDR2 is FQGNSA. J lost 5 bases, V lost 2 bases, and 1 base had no gene match. In DNA, the CDR3 is TGTGCCAGCAGCTTATACAGGGGGAATGAAAAACTGTTTTTT. Its translation: CASSLYRGNEKLFF.

This chain joins TRBV30 and TRBJ1-4, with D unclear. With 3 bases removed from V and 8 bases from J, the gap between germline ends came to 16 bases. Germline V gives CDR1 GTSNPN, CDR2 SVGIG (reference sequence). The CDR3 covers 14 residues. In nucleotides, the CDR3 is TGTGCCTGGAGCGTACTTAGTGGAGGGGAAAAACTGTTTTTT. Encoded protein: CAWSVLSGGEKLFF.

V usage is TRBV4-2 and J usage is TRBJ2-5; D is undetermined. The CDR3 sequence is 12 residues long. CDR1 is LGHNA, CDR2 YNFKEQ, per germline. V gave up 3 bases and J gave up 4 bases, with 6 bases separating them. The CDR3 reads CASSQRGETQYF. As DNA, the CDR3 is TGTGCCAGCAGCCAGAGAGGAGAGACCCAGTACTTC.

This clone appeared a single time. The V gene is TRBV7-2, the J gene TRBJ2-7; 8 bases fit TRBD2. Germline CDR1 and CDR2: SGHTA and FQGNSA. Trimming took 6 bases from V and 3 from J; bases not matched to a gene: 7. The CDR3 has 14 amino acids. CDR3 protein: CASRLREAGYEQYF. CDR3 DNA: TGTGCCAGCAGATTGCGGGAGGCCGGCTACGAGCAGTACTTC.

The chain carries TRBV2 and TRBJ2-6, with 7 bases aligning to TRBD2. The trim removed 4 bases at V and 1 base at J, leaving 4 bases unmatched. Germline CDR1 SNHLY, CDR2 FYNNEI. This CDR3 is 16 amino acids long. This CDR3 reads CASSGQGGSGANVLTF. The CDR3 region has the DNA TGTGCCAGCAGTGGGCAGGGAGGGTCTGGGGCCAACGTCCTGACTTTC.

V gene TRBV5-1 combines with J gene TRBJ2-5; TRBD1 might be the D (6 bases). This CDR3 comprises 14 residues. V lost 0 bases and J 5 bases, leaving 11 bases between the germline ends. The V gene's germline CDR1 is SGHRS and CDR2 YFSETQ. CDR3 DNA: TGCGCCAGCAGCTTGGACAGGGACGGTGAGACCCAGTACTTC. Translated: CASSLDRDGETQYF.

The gene calls are TRBV5-5 and TRBJ1-4, with unresolved D. This CDR3 has 14 amino acids. The V end was cut by 1 base, the J end by 0 bases, with 4 bases between. CDR1 SGHKS and CDR2 YYEKEE come from the germline V gene (reference sequence). The CDR3 bases are TGTGCCAGCAGCTTGCATGCAACTAATGAAAAACTGTTTTTT. This encodes CASSLHATNEKLFF.

The CDR3 sequence: CASSGWDRGSPEQYF. CDR3 nucleotides: TGTGCCAGCAGTGGATGGGACAGGGGGTCTCCCGAGCAGTACTTC. This chain connects TRBV6-1 to TRBJ2-7, with 11 bases matching TRBD1. The V gene end was trimmed by 4 bases and the J gene end by 6 bases; junction bases not matched to a gene: 8. Germline CDR1 reads MNHNS; CDR2 reads SASEGT. The CDR3 runs to 15 residues.

This clone occurred once. This rearrangement joins TRBV4-1 to TRBJ2-5; the D gene is possibly TRBD2 (6 bases). Germline V lookup: CDR1 MGHRA, CDR2 YSYEKL. The CDR3 has 13 residues. V lost 4 bases, J lost 4 bases, and 10 bases lay in between. In DNA, the CDR3 is TGCGCCAGCAGCCTCTTGGAGGGAGAGACCCAGTACTTC. Its translation is CASSLLEGETQYF.

The rearrangement joins TRBV7-2 to TRBJ2-5; TRBD1 aligns across 9 bases. The germline CDR1 and CDR2 sequences are SGHTA and FQGNSA. The CDR3 is 14 amino acids. V lost 3 bases, J lost 5 bases, and 4 bases stayed unmatched. Here the CDR3 reads CASSFNRGLETQYF. The CDR3 DNA follows: TGTGCCAGCAGCTTTAACAGGGGGCTGGAGACCCAGTACTTC.

The chain is built from TRBV7-8 and TRBJ1-2, with D maybe TRBD1 (5 bases). Germline V gene data show CDR1 as SGHVS and CDR2 as FQNEAQ. V gave up 5 bases and J gave up 2 bases, with 9 bases separating them. The CDR3 spans 13 residues. CDR3 sequence: CASSPQENYGYTF. The CDR3 region has the DNA TGTGCCAGCAGCCCACAGGAGAACTATGGCTACACCTTC.

V gene TRBV15 combines with J gene TRBJ2-3; weak D call: TRBD2 (5 bases). Germline-derived CDR1 and CDR2 are LNHNV and YYDKDF (reference sequence). V was trimmed by 1 base and J by 0 bases, leaving 5 bases between them. The CDR3 is made up of 14 amino acids. The CDR3: CATSRGESTDTQYF. The CDR3 nucleotides are TGTGCCACCAGCAGAGGGGAGAGCACAGATACGCAGTATTTT.

This clone was observed a single time. The chain joins TRBV19 to TRBJ1-1; TRBD1 is a possible D gene (6 bases). This CDR3 contains 14 residues. The V end was cut by 5 bases, the J end by 5 bases, with 15 bases between. CDR1 and CDR2 from the germline V gene are LNHDA and SQIVND (reference sequence). The CDR3 DNA follows: TGTGCCAGTAGTGCTATGGGGGGGCGGACTGAAGCTTTCTTT. It translates to CASSAMGGRTEAFF.

The rearrangement links TRBV6-5 to TRBJ2-7; 8 bases agree with TRBD1. Germline loops: CDR1 MNHEY, CDR2 SVGAGI. This CDR3 comprises 14 residues. The V and J ends lost 7 bases and 5 bases, in that order; junction bases with no gene match: 10. CDR3 sequence reads: CASTGTGGRNEQYF. The CDR3 nucleotides read TGTGCCAGCACCGGAACAGGGGGTCGCAACGAGCAGTACTTC.

This clone was seen a few times. The chain couples TRBV5-5 to TRBJ2-1, with D tentatively TRBD1 (7 bases). Germline values: CDR1 SGHKS, CDR2 YYEKEE (reference sequence). The CDR3 covers 19 residues. Trimming removed 4 bases at V and 0 bases at J, with 23 bases between. Here the CDR3 DNA reads TGTGCCAGCAGCCCCCGGCCGGGCGGGGACAGTAGCTCCTACAATGAGCAGTTCTTC. Its protein is CASSPRPGGDSSSYNEQFF.

The J gene is TRBJ2-2, the V gene TRBV19, with D tentatively TRBD1 (6 bases). CDR3 length equals 14 residues. Deletions cut 11 bases from V and 7 bases from J, with 20 bases between. Germline loops: CDR1 LNHDA, CDR2 SQIVND (reference sequence). CDR3 sequence reads: CAPYLQGAYGELFF. The CDR3 DNA follows: TGTGCCCCCTATTTACAGGGAGCTTACGGGGAGCTGTTTTTT.

This chain joins TRBV10-1 and TRBJ2-3; unclear D gene. The CDR3 is 11 residues long. CDR1 and CDR2 from the germline V gene are WNHNN and SYGVQD (reference sequence). Between the trimmed V and J ends, which lost 7 bases and 6 bases, there was a span of 8 bases. The CDR3 here is CASKSGDTQYF. In nucleotides, the CDR3 is TGCGCCAGCAAAAGTGGGGATACGCAGTATTTT.

This clone has just one count. The chain links TRBV7-9 to TRBJ2-2; D is unclear. Trimming took 2 bases from V and 0 from J, leaving 10 bases between them. Germline V CDR1 and CDR2: SEHNR, FQNEAQ (reference sequence). The CDR3 contains 16 residues. The CDR3 DNA follows: TGTGCCAGCAGCTTATCCCGCGATCCGAACACCGGGGAGCTGTTTTTT. Residues: CASSLSRDPNTGELFF.